This T cell receptor (beta chain) was identified in a study of T cell clones after liver transplantation. V lost 1 base and J 4 bases, leaving 7 bases between the germline ends. This CDR3 comprises 13 residues. Germline V gene sequence: CDR1 LNHDA, CDR2 SQIVND (reference sequence). Assay used: immunoSEQ multiplex PCR; TCRdb lists only in-frame clones, some missing. The repertoire holds roughly 19,000 clones, 80% to 90% seen once, with approximately 13% in the top ten. With regard to this clone: Its specificity is unknown.

Points from the study as a whole: Small, mixed patient groups and varying post-transplant times limit these conclusions.

The J gene is TRBJ1-1, the V gene TRBV19; unclear D gene. This receptor was identified in a human patient who received a liver transplant. The graft donor may account for some of the T cells. Here the sequenced sample was CD8+ T cells from blood, taken 45 to 46 months after liver transplant. CDR3 bases: TGTGCCAGTAGTATAGCGTTGGCCACTGAAGCTTTCTTT. It translates to CASSIALATEAFF. Using reference TRBV19 and TRBJ1-1 for the parts outside the CDR3, the full variable domain is DGGITQSPKYLFRKEGQNVTLSCEQNLNHDAMYWYRQDPGQGLRLIYYSQIVNDFQKGDIAEGYSVSREKKESFPLTVTSAQKNPTAFYLCASSIALATEAFFGQGTRLTVV.